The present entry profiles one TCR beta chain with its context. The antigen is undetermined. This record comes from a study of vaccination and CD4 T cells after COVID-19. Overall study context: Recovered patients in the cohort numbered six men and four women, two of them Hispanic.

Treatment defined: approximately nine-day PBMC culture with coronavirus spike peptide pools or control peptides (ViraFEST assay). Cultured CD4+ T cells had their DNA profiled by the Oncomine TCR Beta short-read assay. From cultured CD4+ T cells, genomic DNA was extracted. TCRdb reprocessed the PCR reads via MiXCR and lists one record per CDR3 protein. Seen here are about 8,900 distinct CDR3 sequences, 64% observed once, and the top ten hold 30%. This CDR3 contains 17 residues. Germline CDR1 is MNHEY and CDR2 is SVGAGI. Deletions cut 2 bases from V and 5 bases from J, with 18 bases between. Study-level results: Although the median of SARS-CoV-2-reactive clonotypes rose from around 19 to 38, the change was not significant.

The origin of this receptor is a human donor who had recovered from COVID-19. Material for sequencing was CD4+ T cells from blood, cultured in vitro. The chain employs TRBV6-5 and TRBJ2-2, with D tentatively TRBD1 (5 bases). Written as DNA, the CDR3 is TGTGCCAGCAGTTACCACCCTCCCACCCGACAGACCGGGGAGCTGTTTTTT. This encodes CASSYHPPTRQTGELFF.